One T cell receptor (beta chain) is described in this entry. The antigen is undetermined. This entry comes from a study of cytomegalovirus exposure and HLA in healthy donors. Study-level results: It was about 150 TCR beta chains that were listed as cytomegalovirus-associated.

Trimming pared 8 bases from V and 0 bases from J, leaving 11 bases between. Germline CDR1 is MNHNS and CDR2 is SASEGT. The CDR3 is 14 amino acids. Using immunoSEQ multiplex PCR, the repertoire was profiled, and TCRdb retains in-frame clones only, with some absent. This table holds 92,000 or so clones, about 96% found once. The J gene is TRBJ1-5, the V gene TRBV6-1, with D maybe TRBD1 (6 bases). This TCR was recovered from a man aged 18 to 30 in good health and CMV-seronegative. The sample consisted of PBMCs. The CDR3 DNA reads as TGTGCCAGCCGTGGGACACATAGCAATCAGCCCCAGCATTTT. Encoded protein: CASRGTHSNQPQHF.